The 27 T cell receptor beta chains reported below all come from one sample, sequenced in a study of regulatory T cells in long-lasting Graves disease. Researchers made TCR beta libraries by using iRepertoire HTBI primers and running Arm-PCR on CDR3 regions. TCRdb re-analysed the multiplex PCR reads in MiXCR, keeping a single row per CDR3 protein. The sample lists hundreds of thousands of distinct CDR3 sequences, roughly 16% occurring once. Indicated time point: newly diagnosed GD, antithyroid drugs for less than 3 months. With RNA extracted from PBMCs as input, the TCR library was made. This sample also belongs to another study, concerning T cells in Graves' hyperthyroidism and ophthalmopathy.

The sample here was peripheral blood mononuclear cells (PBMCs), taken at new diagnosis, from a patient treated with antithyroid drugs. Receptor source: a young man with Graves disease.

This clonotype appeared many times. The rearrangement uses TRBV11-2 and TRBJ1-1; unclear D gene. V dropped 1 base and J dropped 4 bases, with 13 bases sitting between them. The germline gives CDR1 SGHAT, CDR2 FQNNGV. The CDR3 spans 15 residues. In nucleotides, the CDR3 is TGTGCCAGCAGCTTAGGGCCGGATGGTAGCACTGAAGCTTTCTTT. This gives the protein CASSLGPDGSTEAFF.

In this sample, this clonotype turned up many times. This chain uses TRBV7-8 with TRBJ2-7, with D possibly matching TRBD2 (6 bases). The CDR3 is 16 residues long. The germline CDR1 and CDR2 sequences are SGHVS and FQNEAQ. Trimming removed 5 bases at V and 2 bases at J, with 19 bases between. The chain's CDR3 is CASSVKRDFPAYEQYF. CDR3 bases: TGTGCCAGCAGCGTAAAGAGGGACTTCCCGGCCTACGAGCAGTACTTC.

The V call is TRBV7-9, the J call TRBJ1-2; D is unclear. V lost 2 bases, J lost 8 bases, and 6 bases lay in between. The CDR3 length is 11 residues. In germline, CDR1 is SEHNR, CDR2 FQNEAQ (reference sequence). The CDR3 nucleotides are TGTGCCAGCAGCTTATCCACCGGCTACACCTTC. Protein product: CASSLSTGYTF.

The chain recombines TRBV20-1 with TRBJ2-3, with TRBD1 matching over 7 bases. The CDR3 runs 14 residues. From germline, CDR1 is DFQATT and CDR2 SNEGSKA (reference sequence). CDR3: CERGGRPSTDTQYF. CDR3 coding DNA: TGCGAAAGAGGGGGCAGGCCTAGCACAGATACGCAGTATTTT.

This clonotype was seen repeatedly, ten times or more. The J gene is TRBJ2-3, the V gene TRBV11-2, with unresolved D. The germline V gene has CDR1 SGHAT and CDR2 FQNNGV. The length of the CDR3 is 15 residues. Deletions cut 0 bases from V and 6 bases from J, with 13 bases between. CDR3 nucleotide sequence: TGTGCCAGCAGCTTAGAGGGCCCTGTGGGGGATACGCAGTATTTT. Protein: CASSLEGPVGDTQYF.

In its sample, this clonotype was seen a few times. The chain uses TRBV19 and TRBJ2-7; D is possibly TRBD1 (6 bases). Trimming shortened V by 2 bases and J by 5 bases, and 13 bases separated the two germline ends. The CDR3 loop spans 14 amino acids. CDR1 LNHDA and CDR2 SQIVND come from the germline V gene (reference sequence). CDR3 sequence reads: CASSITGLVHEQYF. CDR3 in DNA: TGTGCCAGTAGTATAACAGGGCTGGTCCACGAGCAGTACTTC.

This clonotype was picked up many times. The chain uses TRBV2 and TRBJ2-5; 8 bases are shared with TRBD1. The J segment lost 5 bases and the V segment lost 3 bases, leaving 8 bases of the junction unmatched. Germline V lookup: CDR1 SNHLY, CDR2 FYNNEI. The CDR3 sequence is 15 residues long. CDR3 sequence: CASSDGGQAWETQYF. In nucleotides, the CDR3 is TGTGCCAGCAGTGACGGGGGACAGGCATGGGAGACCCAGTACTTC.

This chain uses TRBV7-8 with TRBJ1-1; tentatively, D is TRBD1 (6 bases). Germline values: CDR1 SGHVS, CDR2 FQNEAQ. This CDR3 contains 14 residues. V was cut by 5 bases and J by 11 bases, with 21 bases left in between. The CDR3, as DNA: TGTGCCAGCAGCAACCAGTTGGACCGAGGGGGGGCTTTCTTT. Translating it yields CASSNQLDRGGAFF.

This sequence joins TRBV25-1 and TRBJ1-2; D unresolved. The germline V gene has CDR1 MGHDK and CDR2 SYGVNS. Deletions cut 1 base from V and 6 bases from J, with 15 bases between. This CDR3 spans 15 amino acids. CDR3 bases: TGTGCCAGCAGTGAATTAGGGCAGACCCTACATGGCTACACCTTC. This codes for CASSELGQTLHGYTF.

The table lists this clonotype with many counts. The chain couples TRBV7-9 to TRBJ2-7; no reliable D call. Germline CDR1 is SEHNR and CDR2 is FQNEAQ (reference sequence). The CDR3 is 14 amino acids. Trimming cost V 1 base and J 2 bases, with 9 bases left between them. This CDR3 is CASSLDGQAYEQYF. CDR3 coding DNA: TGTGCCAGCAGCTTAGACGGCCAGGCCTACGAGCAGTACTTC.

This clonotype was counted ten times or more. The chain couples TRBV5-1 to TRBJ1-2; 7 bases agree with TRBD1. V lost 3 bases and J lost 6; bases outside the gene matches: 14. Germline lookup yields CDR1 SGHRS and CDR2 YFSETQ. CDR3 length: 16 amino acids. DNA for the CDR3: TGCGCCAGCAGCTCGGTCGGGACAGCCCGAAAGAATGGCTACACCTTC. It encodes CASSSVGTARKNGYTF.

At least ten counts were recorded for this clonotype. The CDR3 bases are TGTGCCAGCAGCGCAGGGGTGGAGACCCAGTACTTC. It codes for CASSAGVETQYF. V is TRBV7-8 and J is TRBJ2-5; weak D call: TRBD1 (6 bases). Trimming removed 5 bases from V and 5 bases from J, with 9 bases in between. Germline CDR1 is SGHVS and CDR2 is FQNEAQ. The CDR3 runs 12 residues.

This clonotype was seen a handful of times. The chain couples TRBV6-2 or TRBV6-3 to TRBJ1-2, with a weak D call TRBD1 (6 bases). Trimming took 0 bases from V and 2 from J, leaving 19 bases between them. Looked up from germline, CDR1 is MNHEY and CDR2 is SVGEGT. The CDR3 consists of 18 residues. CDR3 sequence reads: CASSYSRSLRGANYGYTF. In DNA, the CDR3 is TGTGCCAGCAGTTACTCGAGGTCGTTGCGGGGGGCGAACTATGGCTACACCTTC.

The rearrangement uses TRBV7-2 and TRBJ2-1, with 8 bases aligning to TRBD2. This CDR3 is 16 amino acids long. V dropped 5 bases and J dropped 1; count of bases not matched to a gene: 7. Germline V lookup: CDR1 SGHTA, CDR2 FQGNSA. As DNA, the CDR3 is TGTGCCAGCAGCGACCCCGGGGGGGGGTCCTACAATGAGCAGTTCTTC. Protein: CASSDPGGGSYNEQFF.

The chain has TRBV7-2 and TRBJ1-6; 11 bases fit TRBD1. The CDR3 consists of 17 residues. V lost 5 bases and J lost 12; bases outside the gene matches: 15. Germline loops: CDR1 SGHTA, CDR2 FQGNSA. Written as DNA, the CDR3 is TGTGCCAGCAGCCCCACCCCAAGGACAGGGGGCCGCTTACCCCTCCACTTT. It encodes CASSPTPRTGGRLPLHF. The full variable domain, its missing parts supplied by reference TRBV7-2 and TRBJ1-6, is GAGVSQSPSNKVTEKGKDVELRCDPISGHTALYWYRQSLGQGLEFLIYFQGNSAPDKSGLPSDRFSAERTGGSVSTLTIQRTQQEDSAVYLCASSPTPRTGGRLPLHFGNGTRLTVT.

This clonotype was seen many times. The chain employs TRBV28 and TRBJ2-1; no firm D call. The CDR3 has 14 residues. V shed 10 bases and J shed 0 bases, with 13 bases lying between them. Germline values: CDR1 MDHEN, CDR2 SYDVKM. The CDR3 region is CATRSHGSYNEQFF. For the CDR3, the DNA is TGTGCCACCCGCTCTCATGGCTCCTACAATGAGCAGTTCTTC.

This clonotype was observed a handful of times. V and J are TRBV7-3 and TRBJ1-6; D possibly corresponds to TRBD1 (6 bases). The germline gives CDR1 SGHTA, CDR2 FQGTGA. The ends were cut back, 1 base at V and 9 bases at J, with 16 bases in the middle. This CDR3 has 16 amino acids. The CDR3 region is CASSLRRGSTGSPLHF. Here the CDR3 DNA reads TGTGCCAGCAGCTTAAGGAGGGGGAGTACTGGTTCACCCCTCCACTTT.

This clonotype was observed at least ten times. The J gene is TRBJ2-7, the V gene TRBV28, with a possible D match to TRBD2 (5 bases). V lost 5 bases and J 3 bases, leaving 17 bases between the germline ends. In germline, CDR1 is MDHEN, CDR2 SYDVKM. The CDR3 is 15 amino acids. CDR3 residues: CASSPTTTGFYEQYF. The DNA of the CDR3 is TGTGCCAGCAGTCCCACGACTACGGGATTCTACGAGCAGTACTTC.

V gene TRBV30 combines with J gene TRBJ1-4, with D hard to call. Between the trimmed V and J ends, which lost 4 bases and 14 bases, there was a span of 17 bases. This CDR3 contains 12 residues. Germline V gene sequence: CDR1 GTSNPN, CDR2 SVGIG (reference sequence). CDR3 loop: CAWNTRFKPLFF. In DNA, the CDR3 is TGTGCCTGGAATACCCGGTTCAAACCCCTGTTTTTT.

The chain couples TRBV10-1 to TRBJ1-5, with D unresolved. The ends were cut back, 4 bases at V and 4 bases at J, with 20 bases in the middle. The CDR3 is 17 amino acids. Per the germline V gene, CDR1 is WNHNN and CDR2 is SYGVQD (reference sequence). The CDR3 bases are TGCGCCAGCAGTGGAGGACCGGGCGCGGGAGGTAATCAGCCCCAGCATTTT. Encoded protein: CASSGGPGAGGNQPQHF.

This clonotype was observed at least ten times. The V and J genes are TRBV3-1 and TRBJ2-5; maybe TRBD1 (6 bases). Trimming left V 1 base short and J 2 bases short, with 14 bases between. The germline V gene has CDR1 LGHDT and CDR2 YNNKEL (reference sequence). The length of the CDR3 is 16 residues. CDR3 sequence reads: CASSQGALTGQETQYF. CDR3 nucleotide sequence: TGTGCCAGCAGCCAAGGAGCCCTAACAGGGCAAGAGACCCAGTACTTC.

This clonotype was detected a few times. V is TRBV7-9 and J is TRBJ1-1, with D unresolved. V was clipped by 3 bases and J by 4 bases, with 12 bases between them. The CDR3 extends over 14 amino acids. The V gene's germline CDR1 is SEHNR and CDR2 FQNEAQ (reference sequence). CDR3 protein: CASSFPRTGTEAFF. The CDR3 bases are TGTGCCAGCAGCTTCCCCAGGACTGGCACTGAAGCTTTCTTT.

The rearrangement uses TRBV30 and TRBJ2-1, with 9 bases lining up with TRBD2. This CDR3 is built from 15 residues. J gave up 6 bases and V 2 bases, and 8 bases lay outside the gene matches. Per the germline V gene, CDR1 is GTSNPN and CDR2 is SVGIG (reference sequence). In DNA, the CDR3 is TGTGCCTGGAGTAGGTGGCTAGCGGGGCCCAATGAGCAGTTCTTC. It encodes CAWSRWLAGPNEQFF.

This clonotype was detected ten times or more. The CDR3 spells CASSYGGPEGPYEQYF. The CDR3 DNA sequence: TGTGCCAGCAGTTACGGGGGGCCGGAGGGACCCTACGAGCAGTACTTC. V gene TRBV6-9 combines with J gene TRBJ2-7, with a possible D match to TRBD2 (7 bases). The CDR3 contains 16 residues. The V gene's germline CDR1 is MNHGY and CDR2 SVAAGI. V was shortened by 3 bases and J by 2 bases, with 17 bases between the two germline ends.

This clonotype was recorded many times. This chain links TRBV20-1 with TRBJ2-3; no clear D gene. Trimming removed 4 bases from V and 1 base from J, with 15 bases in between. Germline assignment: CDR1 DFQATT and CDR2 SNEGSKA (reference sequence). The CDR3 has 15 amino acids. In nucleotides, the CDR3 is TGCAGTGCTACGAACCCGGTCACGGGCACAGATACGCAGTATTTT. As protein: CSATNPVTGTDTQYF.

This clonotype occurred many times. This CDR3 reads CASGLKGLAGDNEQFF. The CDR3 DNA reads TGTGCTAGTGGTTTGAAGGGACTAGCGGGAGACAATGAGCAGTTCTTC. This sequence joins TRBV12-5 and TRBJ2-1; 14 positions agree with TRBD2. The CDR3 has 16 residues. Germline-derived CDR1 and CDR2 are LGHNT and FRNRAP. With V trimmed by 2 bases and J by 5 bases, 2 bases remained unmatched.

This clonotype came up a few times. The chain links TRBV27 to TRBJ2-2; D possibly matches TRBD1 or TRBD2 (6 bases each). In germline, CDR1 is MNHEY, CDR2 SMNVEV (reference sequence). The CDR3 has 17 residues. Trimming stripped 6 bases from V and 3 bases from J, with 20 bases between. CDR3: CASSLRGRGTYTGELFF. CDR3 nucleotides: TGTGCCAGCAGCCTCAGGGGAAGGGGGACTTACACCGGGGAGCTGTTTTTT.